The source of this T cell receptor (beta chain) is a study of siplizumab effects on memory and regulatory T cells. Findings and caveats of the study: Roughly 75-97% of dividing CD4+ or CD8+ clones were without an attributable naive or memory phenotype. Naive T cells looked more diverse than memory cells, and they looked like major contributors to the alloresponse. Confirmation was lacking for the suppressive function of proliferating Tregs derived from siplizumab cultures.

Between the trimmed V and J ends, which lost 1 base and 6 bases, there was a span of 11 bases. Looked up from germline, CDR1 is SGHVS and CDR2 is FQNEAQ. CDR3 length: 14 residues. Comment on this clone: Its cognate antigen is unknown.

Libraries were prepared by immunoSEQ multiplex PCR; TCRdb keeps only in-frame clonotypes and omits some of them. This table has approximately 100,000 clones, around 94% appearing once. The TCR sequence derives from a human donor in good health. Sequencing was done on a sample of Tregs sorted from blood. The rearrangement uses TRBV7-8 and TRBJ2-3; a possible D gene is TRBD2 (5 bases). CDR3 amino acids: CASSLVRALDTQYF. CDR3 nucleotide sequence: TGTGCCAGCAGCTTAGTGCGGGCCCTTGATACGCAGTATTTT.